One and the same sample provided the 17 T cell receptor beta chains below, sequenced in a study of CD8 T cells in ankylosing spondylitis (dated by TCRdb to between 2016 and 2019). Overall study results and their limits: Blood from ankylosing spondylitis patients appeared to be characterized by a TCR beta motif made up of under ten highly homologous amino acid variants.

Library construction relied on 5' RACE. Sequencing relied on an Illumina HiSeq 2500. TCRdb handled the public reads itself, with Q25 trimming in fastp and clone calling in MiXCR, and kept productive beta chains. Each record represents a unique CDR3 protein, reported with the most common genes and DNA among its rows. For this sample the table gives hundreds of thousands of distinct CDR3 sequences, of which 10% to 15% were detected only once. About 0.49% of the sample goes to the ten largest clones. These receptors' targets are unknown. Sequencing input: blood, either unsorted or a sorted T cell fraction (not recorded which). These receptors were collected from a male donor with ankylosing spondylitis.

The chain is built from TRBV28 and TRBJ1-6; weak D call: TRBD1 (5 bases). The CDR3 sequence is 15 residues long. Between the trimmed V and J ends, which lost 4 bases and 8 bases, there was a span of 15 bases. CDR1 is MDHEN and CDR2 is SYDVKM in the germline V gene. For the CDR3, the DNA is TGTGCCAGCAGTTCCCCCTGGACACGGTATTCACCCCTCCACTTT. Translating it yields CASSSPWTRYSPLHF.

This clonotype was seen more than once but under ten times. V and J are TRBV10-3 and TRBJ2-2, with D maybe TRBD2 (6 bases). This CDR3 comprises 15 residues. Trimming stripped 0 bases from V and 3 bases from J, with 8 bases between. Germline V lookup: CDR1 ENHRY, CDR2 SYGVKD. CDR3 nucleotide sequence: TGTGCCATCAGTGAGTCAGGGAGGTACACCGGGGAGCTGTTTTTT. Amino acids: CAISESGRYTGELFF.

This clonotype was seen only a few times. This chain links TRBV29-1 with TRBJ1-2; TRBD1 agrees at 9 bases. Trimming at V came to 3 bases and at J to 8 bases, leaving 1 base not matched to a gene. The CDR3 covers 11 residues. Per germline, CDR1 SQVTM and CDR2 ANQGSEA. CDR3 nucleotide sequence: TGCAGCGTTGACGGGACAGGGGGCTACACCTTC. It encodes CSVDGTGGYTF. Together with reference TRBV29-1 and TRBJ1-2, the CDR3 gives the full variable domain: SAVISQKPSRDICQRGTSLTIQCQVDSQVTMMFWYRQQPGQSLTLIATANQGSEATYESGFVIDKFPISRPNLTFSTLTVSNMSPEDSSIYLCSVDGTGGYTFGSGTRLTVV.

This clonotype turned up a few times. CDR3 protein: CSARVRGQRSTDTQYF. CDR3 DNA sequence: TGCAGTGCTCGTGTGAGGGGGCAACGGAGCACAGATACGCAGTATTTT. V and J are TRBV20-1 and TRBJ2-3, with 7 nucleotides matching TRBD1. J was trimmed by 0 bases and V by 5 bases; bases with no gene match: 11. The germline gives CDR1 DFQATT, CDR2 SNEGSKA (reference sequence). The CDR3 is 16 residues long.

This clonotype was seen more than once but under ten times. The V call is TRBV11-2, the J call TRBJ2-2; 14 bases match TRBD2. The germline gives CDR1 SGHAT, CDR2 FQNNGV. The CDR3 has 18 residues. Germline trimming cut 4 bases from V and 0 bases from J; bases unmatched to any gene: 4. CDR3 amino acids: CASSSGLAGVPNTGELFF. The CDR3 DNA follows: TGTGCCAGCAGCTCGGGACTAGCGGGAGTTCCGAACACCGGGGAGCTGTTTTTT.

The chain is built from TRBV29-1 and TRBJ2-3, with 14 bases identical to TRBD2. V dropped 6 bases and J dropped 5; count of bases not matched to a gene: 10. CDR1 and CDR2 (germline): SQVTM, ANQGSEA. The CDR3 length is 16 residues. The CDR3 reads CSVARTSGRRGDTQYF. CDR3 sequence (DNA): TGCAGCGTCGCCCGGACTAGCGGGAGGCGGGGAGATACGCAGTATTTT.

The chain combines TRBV28 with TRBJ1-1; 9 bases match TRBD1. V lost 3 bases to trimming and J lost 0 bases; unmatched junction nucleotides: 2. CDR1 is MDHEN and CDR2 is SYDVKM in the germline V gene. The CDR3 length is 15 residues. The CDR3 reads CASSLTGGMNTEAFF. The CDR3 coding sequence is TGTGCCAGCAGTTTGACAGGGGGGATGAACACTGAAGCTTTCTTT.

This clonotype was seen only a few times. V usage is TRBV30 and J usage is TRBJ2-6; TRBD1 matches 7 bases. Trimming removed 3 bases from V and 0 bases from J; junction bases left unmatched: 8. Germline-derived CDR1 and CDR2 are GTSNPN and SVGIG (reference sequence). CDR3 size: 17 residues. The CDR3 DNA sequence: TGTGCCTGGAGCTGGGACAGCTACCTCTCTGGGGCCAACGTCCTGACTTTC. Translation: CAWSWDSYLSGANVLTF.

This clonotype was observed a few times. The chain combines TRBV7-9 with TRBJ2-1; 7 nucleotides align to TRBD2. Unmatched junction bases numbered 17, after V lost 7 bases and J lost 5 bases. The CDR3 totals 17 residues. Germline lookup yields CDR1 SEHNR and CDR2 FQNEAQ (reference sequence). CDR3 nucleotide sequence: TGTGCCAGCATCCTAGCTAACGGCGGGAGTTTGAACAATGAGCAGTTCTTC. Its protein is CASILANGGSLNNEQFF.

This clonotype was detected only a few times. The V and J genes are TRBV28 and TRBJ2-1; D possibly corresponds to TRBD2 (7 bases). Germline-derived CDR1 and CDR2 are MDHEN and SYDVKM. The CDR3 loop spans 16 amino acids. V shed 4 bases and J shed 5 bases, with 18 bases lying between them. As DNA, the CDR3 is TGTGCCAGCAGTTGGGGGGGGGCATGGAGAGACAATGAGCAGTTCTTC. This encodes CASSWGGAWRDNEQFF.

This clonotype occurred a few times. The chain uses TRBV28 and TRBJ2-7; D tentatively fits TRBD1 or TRBD2 (6 bases each). There are 14 residues in the CDR3. Germline CDR1 MDHEN, CDR2 SYDVKM. V was pared by 8 bases and J by 5 bases, with 19 bases between. CDR3 amino acids: CASRKGGGLDEQYF. The CDR3 DNA reads TGTGCCAGCCGGAAGGGGGGAGGTCTCGACGAGCAGTACTTC.

This clonotype was seen more than once but under ten times. The V gene is TRBV7-9, the J gene TRBJ2-7; a possible D gene is TRBD1 (6 bases). This CDR3 region has 15 residues. The germline V and J ends were trimmed by 6 bases and 0 bases, with 15 bases remaining between them. CDR1 is SEHNR and CDR2 is FQNEAQ in the germline V gene (reference sequence). CDR3 DNA sequence: TGTGCCAGCAGTTTCGGACGGGACAACTCCTACGAGCAGTACTTC. It translates to CASSFGRDNSYEQYF.

This clonotype appeared a few times. The V gene is TRBV20-1, the J gene TRBJ2-7; D is undetermined. The V and J ends lost 0 bases and 0 bases respectively, with 9 bases between them. Per the germline V gene, CDR1 is DFQATT and CDR2 is SNEGSKA (reference sequence). This CDR3 contains 14 residues. CDR3 coding DNA: TGCAGTGCTAGAGATCCGATCTCCTCCTACGAGCAGTACTTC. The encoded protein is CSARDPISSYEQYF.

The DNA for the CDR3 is TGTGCAAGTGGGCGGGGGACGTATAGCACAGATACGCAGTATTTT. It encodes CASGRGTYSTDTQYF. The chain links TRBV7-2 to TRBJ2-3; 7 bases are a match to TRBD2. CDR3 length equals 15 residues. The V gene's germline CDR1 is SGHTA and CDR2 FQGNSA.

The rearrangement joins TRBV19 to TRBJ1-1, with TRBD1 as a possible D gene (6 bases). Germline V gene lookup returns CDR1 LNHDA and CDR2 SQIVND (reference sequence). Trimming cost V 2 bases and J 0 bases, with 13 bases left between them. This CDR3 spans 16 amino acids. CDR3 coding DNA: TGTGCCAGTAGTATATTTCAGGGGACCATGAACACTGAAGCTTTCTTT. This translates into CASSIFQGTMNTEAFF.

This clonotype has only a few counts. This chain connects TRBV7-9 to TRBJ2-3; D uncertain. The CDR3 length is 17 residues. Germline V gene data show CDR1 as SEHNR and CDR2 as FQNEAQ (reference sequence). Between the trimmed V and J ends, which lost 2 bases and 0 bases, there was a span of 15 bases. As DNA, the CDR3 is TGTGCCAGCAGCTTAAGGGTCTTCGCAGGCAGCACAGATACGCAGTATTTT. Its protein is CASSLRVFAGSTDTQYF.

This clonotype was found a few times. The rearrangement joins TRBV5-6 to TRBJ2-7; D ambiguous. Germline CDR1 is SGHDT and CDR2 is YYEEEE. Trimming took 2 bases from V and 3 from J, leaving 15 bases between them. This CDR3 is 15 amino acids long. In DNA, the CDR3 is TGTGCCAGCAGCTTTAGGATTAATTCGGGCTACGAGCAGTACTTC. Translation gives CASSFRINSGYEQYF.